This entry describes one TCR beta chain. This clonotype occurred a few times. It has no known antigen specificity. Per-base qualities were not stored, and no clone one base away is much larger. Ophthalmopathy patients had moderately to severely active disease, Clinical Activity Score of at least 3, NOSPECS grade of at least 4, and duration under 3 months. Exclusion was applied to patients with uncontrolled infections, other autoimmune diseases, pregnancy or lactation. Diagnoses were established on the basis of clinical symptoms, serum thyroxine and TRAb, thyroid ultrasound, and orbital computed tomography. PBMCs were separated from 8 to 10 ml of fresh peripheral blood using Ficoll-Paque density gradient centrifugation. Trizol reagent was used to extract total RNA, and RNA quality was then checked on an Agilent 2100 Bioanalyzer. The sample originates from a study of T cells in Graves' hyperthyroidism and ophthalmopathy (dated by TCRdb to 2018 to 2020). Regarding the research as a whole: Peripheral blood was collected at initial diagnosis, before any treatment. A discovery cohort of approximately 97 patients, 43 with Graves' ophthalmopathy and 57 with stable Graves' hyperthyroidism, was used to find distinguishing TCR V-J signatures. An independent validation cohort of around 19 hyperthyroidism patients and over 15 patients who later progressed to ophthalmopathy tested prospective prediction of ophthalmopathy. The roughly 94 discovery patients were randomly split 7:3 into training and test sets. The study also compared thyroid tissue and blood T-cell repertoires from about six Graves' hyperthyroidism patients. After blood sampling, hyperthyroidism patients were treated with methimazole at a starting dose of 30 mg daily, and ophthalmopathy patients were treated with high-dose intravenous methylprednisolone. TCR Vbeta CDR3 sequencing of 130 to 150 peripheral blood samples (more than 40 ophthalmopathy, roughly 72 hyperthyroidism and roughly 17 progressor patients) is reported in the paper.

What the research found in general, with its limitations: Sample size was not statistically predetermined, and blinding of investigators to group allocation was not performed. Most expanded thyroid clonotypes (frequency above 0.001) were also found in blood, which suggests that blood repertoires may mirror thyroid immune responses. In validation, progression to ophthalmopathy was predicted by the model with 55% to 71% sensitivity and around 76% specificity, a median of around 5.9 months before onset. A model built on a 13 V-J signature distinguished ophthalmopathy from stable hyperthyroidism, reaching 85% to 90% sensitivity and around 81% specificity in cross-validation and 80%/75% in testing.

Amplification of TCR beta CDR3 regions was carried out from RNA transcripts. A first-round RT-PCR of the TCR CDR3 used the HTBI primer set with the Qiagen OneStep RT-PCR kit. Libraries were constructed in a second round of multiplex PCR, after which size selection and purification were performed. Sequencing of the libraries was done on an Illumina HiSeq2000 using paired-end 100 bp reads. The source study handled its data this way. Raw data were processed with SOAPnuke, discarding reads with adapters, uncalled bases, mean Phred below 15, or no exact constant-primer or identifier match. COPE v1.2.5 was used to merge high-quality paired reads, and clonotypes were defined as unique nucleotide sequences. Clonotypes were aligned to IMGT TRBV, TRBD and TRBJ reference segments using MiTCR v1.1. The analysis included only V-J combinations with a frequency above 0.0001, which together covered around 99% of the repertoires. A TCS score was defined as the ratio of F50 (clonal expansion) to E x V (chaos), with BLOSUM62-based TCRdist applied between CDR3 peptides within each V-J. Welch's t-statistics and random forest reduced around 520 V-J features to roughly 13, which were used in a naive Bayes classifier (R e1071). The public reads were reprocessed in TCRdb via fastp at Q25 and MiXCR, keeping in-frame beta chains. Every CDR3 protein is listed once, alongside the most common genes and DNA of its rows. What appears here as the V and J calls and clone size reflects TCRdb's work, not the paper's. The sample records about half a million distinct CDR3 sequences, around a quarter of which are singletons. Around 10% of the sample rests with the top ten.

Counted from cysteine to phenylalanine, this CDR3 has 16 amino acids. Just CDR3 DNA is preserved here, 48 bases in frame from base 1. CDR1 is given as SGHNT and CDR2 as YENEEA, both from the germline V gene. V sheds 5 bases and J sheds 7 bases, leaving 18 bases between their ends. The chain is assembled from TRBV11-3 and TRBJ1-6, and TRBD1 may be the D gene, going by 6 matching bases. This TCR was recovered from a young woman with Graves' ophthalmopathy. Material for sequencing was blood. The encoded CDR3 is CASSLTGGGENSPLHF. The DNA sequence is TGTGCCAGCAGCCTTACCGGGGGGGGCGAGAATTCACCCCTCCACTTT.